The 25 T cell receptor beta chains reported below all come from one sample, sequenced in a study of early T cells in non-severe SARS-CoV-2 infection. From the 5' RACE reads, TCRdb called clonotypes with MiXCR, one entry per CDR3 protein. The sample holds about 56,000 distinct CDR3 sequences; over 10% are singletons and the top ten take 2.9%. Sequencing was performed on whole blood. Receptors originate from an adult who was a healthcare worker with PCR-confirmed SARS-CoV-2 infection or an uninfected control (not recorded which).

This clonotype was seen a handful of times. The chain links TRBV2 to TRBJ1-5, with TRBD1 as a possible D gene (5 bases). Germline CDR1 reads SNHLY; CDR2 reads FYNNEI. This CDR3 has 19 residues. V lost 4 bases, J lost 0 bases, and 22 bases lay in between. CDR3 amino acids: CASSVSDGTIPYSNQPQHF. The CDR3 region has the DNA TGTGCCAGCAGTGTTTCGGACGGGACCATACCCTATAGCAATCAGCCCCAGCATTTT.

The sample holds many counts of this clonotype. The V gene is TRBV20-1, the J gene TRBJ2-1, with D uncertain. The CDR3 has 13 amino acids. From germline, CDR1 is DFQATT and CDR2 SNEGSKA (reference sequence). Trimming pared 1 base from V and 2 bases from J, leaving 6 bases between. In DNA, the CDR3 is TGCAGTGCTAGAGGACCCACCTACAATGAGCAGTTCTTC. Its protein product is CSARGPTYNEQFF.

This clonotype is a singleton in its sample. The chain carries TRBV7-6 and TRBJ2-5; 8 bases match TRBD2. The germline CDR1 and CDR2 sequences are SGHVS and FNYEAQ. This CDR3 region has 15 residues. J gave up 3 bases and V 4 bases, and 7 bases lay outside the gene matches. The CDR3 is CASSSTSGSEETQYF. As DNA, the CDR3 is TGTGCCAGCAGCTCTACTAGCGGTTCAGAAGAGACCCAGTACTTC. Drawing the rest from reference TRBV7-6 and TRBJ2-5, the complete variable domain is GAGVSQSPRYKVTKRGQDVALRCDPISGHVSLYWYRQALGQGPEFLTYFNYEAQQDKSGLPNDRFSAERPEGSISTLTIQRTEQRDSAMYRCASSSTSGSEETQYFGPGTRLLVL.

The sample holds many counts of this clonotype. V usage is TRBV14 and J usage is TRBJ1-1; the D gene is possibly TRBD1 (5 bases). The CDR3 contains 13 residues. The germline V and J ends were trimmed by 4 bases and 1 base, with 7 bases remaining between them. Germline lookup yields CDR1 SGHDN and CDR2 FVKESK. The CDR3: CASSRDGNTEAFF. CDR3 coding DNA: TGTGCCAGCAGCCGGGACGGGAACACTGAAGCTTTCTTT.

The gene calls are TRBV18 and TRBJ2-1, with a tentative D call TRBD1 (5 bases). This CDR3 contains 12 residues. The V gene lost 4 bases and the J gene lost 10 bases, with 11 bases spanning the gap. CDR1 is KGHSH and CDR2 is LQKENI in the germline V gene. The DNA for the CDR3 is TGTGCCAGCTCACGAAATCAGGGAGAGCAGTTCTTC. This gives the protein CASSRNQGEQFF.

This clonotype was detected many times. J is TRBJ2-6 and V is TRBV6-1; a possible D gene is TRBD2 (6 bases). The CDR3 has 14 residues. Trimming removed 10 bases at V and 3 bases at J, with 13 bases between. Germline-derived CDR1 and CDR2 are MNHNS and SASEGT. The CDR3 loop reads CATPRDFGANVLTF. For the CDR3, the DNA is TGTGCCACCCCTAGGGACTTTGGGGCCAACGTCCTGACTTTC.

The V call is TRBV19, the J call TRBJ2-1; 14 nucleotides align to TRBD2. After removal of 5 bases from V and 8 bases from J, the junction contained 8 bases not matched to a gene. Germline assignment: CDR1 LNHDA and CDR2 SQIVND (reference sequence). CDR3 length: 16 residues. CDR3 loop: CASSGGLAGDVDEQFF. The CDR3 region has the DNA TGTGCCAGTAGTGGGGGACTAGCGGGAGACGTTGATGAGCAGTTCTTC.

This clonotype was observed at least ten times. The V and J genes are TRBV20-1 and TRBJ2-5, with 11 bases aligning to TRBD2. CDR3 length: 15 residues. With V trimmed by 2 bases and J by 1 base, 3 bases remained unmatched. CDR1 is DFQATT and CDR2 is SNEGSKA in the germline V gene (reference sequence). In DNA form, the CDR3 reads TGCAGTGCTAGAAAACTAGCGGGGGCCCAAGAGACCCAGTACTTC. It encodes CSARKLAGAQETQYF.

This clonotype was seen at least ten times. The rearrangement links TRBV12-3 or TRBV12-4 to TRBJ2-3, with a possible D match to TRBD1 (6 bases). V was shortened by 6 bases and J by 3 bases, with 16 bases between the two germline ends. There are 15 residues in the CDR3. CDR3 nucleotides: TGTGCCAGCAGCAACCCTGTCGGGACAACAGATACGCAGTATTTT. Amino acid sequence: CASSNPVGTTDTQYF.

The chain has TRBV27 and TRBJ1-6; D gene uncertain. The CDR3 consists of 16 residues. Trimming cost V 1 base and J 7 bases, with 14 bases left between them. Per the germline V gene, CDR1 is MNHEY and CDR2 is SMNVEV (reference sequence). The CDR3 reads CASSLLARPGNSPLHF. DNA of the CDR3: TGTGCCAGCAGTTTATTAGCCCGTCCGGGGAATTCACCCCTCCACTTT.

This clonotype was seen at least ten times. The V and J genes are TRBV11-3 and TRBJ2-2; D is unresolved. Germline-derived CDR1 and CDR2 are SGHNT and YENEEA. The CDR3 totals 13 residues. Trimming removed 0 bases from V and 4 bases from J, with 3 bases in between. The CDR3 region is CASSLDATGELFF. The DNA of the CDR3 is TGTGCCAGCAGCTTAGATGCCACCGGGGAGCTGTTTTTT.

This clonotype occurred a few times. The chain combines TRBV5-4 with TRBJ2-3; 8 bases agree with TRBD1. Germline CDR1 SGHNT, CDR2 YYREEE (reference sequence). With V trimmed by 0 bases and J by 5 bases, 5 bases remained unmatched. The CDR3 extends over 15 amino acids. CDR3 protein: CASSLGRGLKDTQYF. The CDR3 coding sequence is TGTGCCAGCAGCTTGGGCAGGGGGCTTAAAGATACGCAGTATTTT.

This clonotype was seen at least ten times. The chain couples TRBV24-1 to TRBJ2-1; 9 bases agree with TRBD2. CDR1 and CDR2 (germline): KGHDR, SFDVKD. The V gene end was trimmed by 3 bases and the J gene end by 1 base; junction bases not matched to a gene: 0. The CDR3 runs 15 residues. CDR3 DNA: TGTGCCACCAGTGATACTAGCGGGTCCTACAATGAGCAGTTCTTC. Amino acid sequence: CATSDTSGSYNEQFF.

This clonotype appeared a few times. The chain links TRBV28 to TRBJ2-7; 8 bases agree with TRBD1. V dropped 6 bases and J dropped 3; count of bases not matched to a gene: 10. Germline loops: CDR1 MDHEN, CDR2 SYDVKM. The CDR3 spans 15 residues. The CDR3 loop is CASSLPAGGRYEQYF. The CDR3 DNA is TGTGCCAGCAGCCTACCTGCAGGGGGCCGCTACGAGCAGTACTTC.

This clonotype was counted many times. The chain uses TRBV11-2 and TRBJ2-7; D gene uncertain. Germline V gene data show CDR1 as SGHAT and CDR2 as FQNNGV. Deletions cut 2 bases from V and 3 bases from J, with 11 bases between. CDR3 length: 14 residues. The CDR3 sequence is CASSLISGHYEQYF. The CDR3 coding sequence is TGTGCCAGCAGCTTAATTTCGGGCCACTACGAGCAGTACTTC. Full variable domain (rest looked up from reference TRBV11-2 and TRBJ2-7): EAGVAQSPRYKIIEKRQSVAFWCNPISGHATLYWYQQILGQGPKLLIQFQNNGVVDDSQLPKDRFSAERLKGVDSTLKIQPAKLEDSAVYLCASSLISGHYEQYFGPGTRLTVT.

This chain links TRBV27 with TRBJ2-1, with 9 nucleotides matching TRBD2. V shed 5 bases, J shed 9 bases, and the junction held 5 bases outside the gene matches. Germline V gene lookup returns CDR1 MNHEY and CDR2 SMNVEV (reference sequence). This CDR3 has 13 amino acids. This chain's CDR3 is CASSIGTSPEQFF. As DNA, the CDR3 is TGTGCCAGCAGTATCGGGACTAGCCCTGAGCAGTTCTTC.

The DNA for the CDR3 is TGTGCCAGCAGCCGAAACCCCACAGGGAGTGCTGGAAACACCATATATTTT. This encodes CASSRNPTGSAGNTIYF. The rearrangement links TRBV3-1 to TRBJ1-3, with D maybe TRBD1 (6 bases). Trimming stripped 4 bases from V and 2 bases from J, with 18 bases between. This CDR3 has 17 amino acids. Germline CDR1 LGHDT, CDR2 YNNKEL (reference sequence).

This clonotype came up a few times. CDR3 sequence (DNA): TGTGCCACCAGTGACCAACGCGGACTTTCGGACGACCAAGAGACCCAGTACTTC. Amino acids: CATSDQRGLSDDQETQYF. V is TRBV24-1 and J is TRBJ2-5; tentatively, D is TRBD2 (5 bases). CDR1 KGHDR and CDR2 SFDVKD come from the germline V gene. Trimming shortened V by 4 bases and J by 0 bases, and 20 bases separated the two germline ends. The CDR3 consists of 18 residues.

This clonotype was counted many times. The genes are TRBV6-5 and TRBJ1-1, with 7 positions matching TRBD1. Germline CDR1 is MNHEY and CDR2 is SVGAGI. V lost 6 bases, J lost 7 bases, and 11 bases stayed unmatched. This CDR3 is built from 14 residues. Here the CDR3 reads CASSIGTEQLEAFF. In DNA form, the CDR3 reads TGTGCCAGCAGCATCGGGACAGAGCAACTTGAAGCTTTCTTT.

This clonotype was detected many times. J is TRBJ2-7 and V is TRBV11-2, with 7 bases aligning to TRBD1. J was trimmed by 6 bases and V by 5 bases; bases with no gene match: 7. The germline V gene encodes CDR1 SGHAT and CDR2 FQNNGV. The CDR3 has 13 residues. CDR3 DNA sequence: TGTGCCAGCAGCCTTGACAGGGATGGCGAGCAGTACTTC. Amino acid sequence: CASSLDRDGEQYF.

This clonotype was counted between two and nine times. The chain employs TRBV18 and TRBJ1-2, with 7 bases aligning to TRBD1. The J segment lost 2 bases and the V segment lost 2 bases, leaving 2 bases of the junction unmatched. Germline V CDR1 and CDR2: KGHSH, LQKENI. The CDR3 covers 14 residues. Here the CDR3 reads CASSPGQANYGYTF. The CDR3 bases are TGTGCCAGCTCACCAGGACAGGCGAACTATGGCTACACCTTC.

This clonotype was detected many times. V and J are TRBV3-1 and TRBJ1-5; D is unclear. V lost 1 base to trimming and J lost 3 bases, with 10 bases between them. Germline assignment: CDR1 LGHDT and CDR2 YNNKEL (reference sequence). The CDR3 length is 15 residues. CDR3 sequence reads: CASSQGGYTNQPQHF. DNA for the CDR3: TGTGCCAGCAGCCAAGGGGGATATACCAATCAGCCCCAGCATTTT.

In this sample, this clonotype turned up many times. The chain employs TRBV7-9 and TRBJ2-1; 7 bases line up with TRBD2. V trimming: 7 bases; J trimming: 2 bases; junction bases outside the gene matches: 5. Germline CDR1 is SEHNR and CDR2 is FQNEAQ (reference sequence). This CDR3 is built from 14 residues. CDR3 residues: CASTSGTTYNEQFF. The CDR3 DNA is TGTGCCAGCACGAGCGGGACCACCTACAATGAGCAGTTCTTC.

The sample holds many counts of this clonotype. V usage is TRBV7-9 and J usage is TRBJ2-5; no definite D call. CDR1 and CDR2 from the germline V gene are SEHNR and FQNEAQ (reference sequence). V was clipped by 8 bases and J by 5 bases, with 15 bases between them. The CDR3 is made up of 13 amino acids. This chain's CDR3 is CASGRDMIETQYF. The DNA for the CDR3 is TGTGCCAGCGGACGAGACATGATTGAGACCCAGTACTTC.

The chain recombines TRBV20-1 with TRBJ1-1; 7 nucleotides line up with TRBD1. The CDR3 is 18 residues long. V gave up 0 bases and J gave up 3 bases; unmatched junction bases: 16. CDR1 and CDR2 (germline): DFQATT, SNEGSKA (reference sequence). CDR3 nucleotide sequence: TGCAGTGCTAGAGATCCAGGGGGTAGGGGCAGAGCCGACACTGAAGCTTTCTTT. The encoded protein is CSARDPGGRGRADTEAFF.